The 26 T cell receptor beta chains reported below all come from one sample, sequenced in a study of post-analysis software for immune sequencing data (dated by TCRdb to about 2015). These receptors' antigens are unknown. Study-wide conclusions, independent of this receptor: Patients showed significantly higher frequencies than controls for about five TRBV segments, among them TRBV5-6, TRBV5-1 and TRBV20-1.

Library prep was done by PCR. These reads were obtained on an Illumina HiSeq 2500. To reduce PCR and sequencing biases, unique molecular identifiers were incorporated into the TCR beta cDNA libraries. Using fastp trimming at Q25 and MiXCR clonotype assembly, TCRdb reanalyzed the public sequencing data and kept in-frame beta chains. For every CDR3 protein sequence, its rows merge into one entry that carries the most common genes and DNA. Across this sample there are 820,000 or so distinct CDR3 sequences, with roughly 50% seen only once. 4.6% of the sample comes from the top ten. Sequenced input: blood. These receptor sequences come from a girl under 18 with multiple sclerosis.

This chain uses TRBV3-1 with TRBJ2-7; D is undetermined. The CDR3 runs to 16 residues. Germline V gene lookup returns CDR1 LGHDT and CDR2 YNNKEL (reference sequence). Trimming pared 0 bases from V and 4 bases from J, leaving 16 bases between. The CDR3 bases are TGTGCCAGCAGCCAAGAGCCTCCGGGTCTCCCTTACGAGCAGTACTTC. Its protein product is CASSQEPPGLPYEQYF.

The V gene is TRBV6-5, the J gene TRBJ1-5; 7 nucleotides agree with TRBD1. The V and J ends lost 4 bases and 4 bases, in that order; junction bases with no gene match: 4. This CDR3 is 14 amino acids long. In germline, CDR1 is MNHEY, CDR2 SVGAGI. The CDR3 DNA follows: TGTGCCAGCAGTTCCCGGGACAGAAATCAGCCCCAGCATTTT. This gives the protein CASSSRDRNQPQHF.

The chain employs TRBV7-3 and TRBJ2-2; D not certain. Between the trimmed V and J ends, which lost 1 base and 5 bases, there was a span of 14 bases. In germline, CDR1 is SGHTA, CDR2 FQGTGA. This CDR3 region has 16 residues. Written as DNA, the CDR3 is TGTGCCAGCAGCTTAAAAGGGCAGAAACTGACCGGGGAGCTGTTTTTT. Protein: CASSLKGQKLTGELFF.

This clonotype was observed at least ten times. CDR3 in amino acids: CASSVGASGAYEQYF. CDR3 in DNA: TGTGCCAGCAGCGTAGGGGCTAGCGGGGCCTACGAGCAGTACTTC. J is TRBJ2-7 and V is TRBV9; 9 bases are shared with TRBD2. Per germline, CDR1 SGDLS and CDR2 YYNGEE. Trimming cost V 0 bases and J 2 bases; bases outside gene matches: 3. This CDR3 spans 15 amino acids.

The chain carries TRBV14 and TRBJ2-1; TRBD1 matches at 9 bases. Germline CDR1 is SGHDN and CDR2 is FVKESK. The CDR3 is made up of 16 amino acids. V shed 4 bases, J shed 6 bases, and the junction held 10 bases outside the gene matches. CDR3 in DNA: TGTGCCAGCAGCCCTAGGGACAGGGCTAACCCCAATGAGCAGTTCTTC. Its translation: CASSPRDRANPNEQFF.

The chain couples TRBV29-1 to TRBJ2-1; 7 bases agree with TRBD2. J was trimmed by 9 bases and V by 4 bases; bases with no gene match: 15. Germline loops: CDR1 SQVTM, CDR2 ANQGSEA. The CDR3 is 15 amino acids. The CDR3: CSVGTLAEKRSEQFF. The CDR3, as DNA: TGCAGCGTTGGGACCCTAGCGGAGAAACGGAGTGAGCAGTTCTTC.

This clonotype was recorded many times. The V gene is TRBV10-3, the J gene TRBJ2-7; D is unresolved. This CDR3 region has 13 residues. Germline values: CDR1 ENHRY, CDR2 SYGVKD. The ends were cut back, 3 bases at V and 3 bases at J, with 9 bases in the middle. The CDR3 spells CAISDQSFYEQYF. As DNA, the CDR3 is TGTGCCATCAGTGATCAGAGTTTCTACGAGCAGTACTTC.

V is TRBV10-3 and J is TRBJ2-1; the D is unclear. The germline V gene has CDR1 ENHRY and CDR2 SYGVKD. Deletions cut 0 bases from V and 5 bases from J, with 14 bases between. The CDR3 extends over 16 amino acids. In DNA form, the CDR3 reads TGTGCCATCAGTGAGTCGAACGCCCCCCGGAACAATGAGCAGTTCTTC. Amino acids: CAISESNAPRNNEQFF.

This chain connects TRBV7-3 to TRBJ1-2; the match to TRBD1 covers 8 bases. Germline V gives CDR1 SGHTA, CDR2 FQGTGA. V lost 6 bases, J lost 8 bases, and 8 bases stayed unmatched. The CDR3 contains 13 residues. CDR3 DNA: TGTGCCAGCAGACGGCAGGGGGCGCAGGGCTACACCTTC. The encoded protein is CASRRQGAQGYTF.

This chain links TRBV20-1 with TRBJ1-5; 10 bases align to TRBD1. V was pared by 6 bases and J by 4 bases, with 15 bases of the junction left unmatched. This CDR3 has 17 residues. CDR1 is DFQATT and CDR2 is SNEGSKA in the germline V gene (reference sequence). As DNA, the CDR3 is TGCAGTGCCCCTGCAGAGGGACAGGGGTTTTTAAATCAGCCCCAGCATTTT. It codes for CSAPAEGQGFLNQPQHF.

The genes are TRBV5-1 and TRBJ2-1; TRBD2 matches 9 bases. V dropped 7 bases and J dropped 0; count of bases not matched to a gene: 5. Germline loops: CDR1 SGHRS, CDR2 YFSETQ. CDR3 length: 15 residues. This chain's CDR3 is CASCLSGSSYNEQFF. The CDR3 region has the DNA TGCGCCAGCTGTCTTAGCGGGAGCTCCTACAATGAGCAGTTCTTC.

The rearrangement joins TRBV20-1 to TRBJ2-1; tentatively, D is TRBD2 (5 bases). V dropped 3 bases and J dropped 8 bases, with 14 bases sitting between them. The germline V gene has CDR1 DFQATT and CDR2 SNEGSKA (reference sequence). The CDR3 contains 13 residues. The CDR3 loop is CSARRVEEYEQFF. The CDR3 DNA sequence: TGCAGTGCTAGGAGGGTGGAGGAATATGAGCAGTTCTTC.

The chain employs TRBV5-1 and TRBJ2-6, with D maybe TRBD1 (6 bases). Germline CDR1 is SGHRS and CDR2 is YFSETQ. The CDR3 consists of 17 residues. V lost 2 bases and J 1 base, leaving 13 bases between the germline ends. CDR3 loop: CASSLQGPRSGANVLTF. The CDR3 DNA is TGCGCCAGCAGCTTACAGGGACCCAGATCTGGGGCCAACGTCCTGACTTTC.

This rearrangement joins TRBV7-6 to TRBJ2-5, with D possibly matching TRBD1 (5 bases). Per germline, CDR1 SGHVS and CDR2 FNYEAQ. V gave up 5 bases and J gave up 2 bases, with 12 bases separating them. This CDR3 is 14 amino acids long. The CDR3 spells CASSPRQTQETQYF. The CDR3 nucleotides read TGTGCCAGCAGCCCCCGACAGACGCAAGAGACCCAGTACTTC.

The chain combines TRBV5-6 with TRBJ2-5; either TRBD1 or TRBD2 may fit D (6 bases each). Germline CDR1 and CDR2: SGHDT and YYEEEE. V was pared by 5 bases and J by 0 bases, with 17 bases between. The CDR3 runs to 16 residues. CDR3 residues: CASRPLTRGDQETQYF. Written as DNA, the CDR3 is TGTGCCAGCAGACCTCTGACTAGGGGGGACCAAGAGACCCAGTACTTC.

CDR3 region: CSVAEGSAGSYGYTF. In DNA form, the CDR3 reads TGCAGCGTTGCCGAGGGTTCAGCGGGGAGCTATGGCTACACCTTC. J is TRBJ1-2 and V is TRBV29-1; D uncertain. Trimming cost V 4 bases and J 4 bases, with 19 bases left between them. CDR3 length equals 15 residues. Germline V gene data show CDR1 as SQVTM and CDR2 as ANQGSEA.

The chain employs TRBV6-6 and TRBJ2-3; TRBD2 aligns across 10 bases. J was trimmed by 0 bases and V by 4 bases; bases with no gene match: 7. This CDR3 has 17 residues. The V gene's germline CDR1 is MNHNY and CDR2 SVGAGI (reference sequence). The CDR3 region is CASSFGSGRDSTDTQYF. In DNA, the CDR3 is TGTGCCAGCAGTTTTGGGAGCGGGAGGGACAGCACAGATACGCAGTATTTT.

The chain recombines TRBV6-2 or TRBV6-3 with TRBJ2-5; D is tentatively TRBD1 or TRBD2 (6 bases each). Germline V gene lookup returns CDR1 MNHEY and CDR2 SVGEGT. Trimming stripped 6 bases from V and 0 bases from J, with 17 bases between. The CDR3 is made up of 16 amino acids. CDR3 region: CASSPDPGAYQETQYF. For the CDR3, the DNA is TGTGCCAGCAGCCCGGATCCGGGGGCCTACCAAGAGACCCAGTACTTC.

The J gene is TRBJ1-2, the V gene TRBV29-1; D might be TRBD1 (5 bases). Trimming removed 4 bases from V and 0 bases from J, with 15 bases in between. Germline CDR1 reads SQVTM; CDR2 reads ANQGSEA. The CDR3 has 15 residues. The CDR3 reads CSVVPTDTTNYGYTF. DNA for the CDR3: TGCAGCGTTGTCCCGACAGACACTACTAACTATGGCTACACCTTC.

In DNA form, the CDR3 reads TGTGCCAGCAGCTTAGGACCAACAGGGGGCAAGTACTTC. Translated, it gives CASSLGPTGGKYF. This chain joins TRBV13 and TRBJ2-4; TRBD1 matches at 9 bases. Germline loops: CDR1 PRHDT, CDR2 FYEKMQ (reference sequence). The CDR3 has 13 amino acids. Trimming at V came to 0 bases and at J to 14 bases, leaving 5 bases not matched to a gene.

This clonotype showed up just once. The gene calls are TRBV7-6 and TRBJ2-7; D might be TRBD2 (5 bases). V was pared by 5 bases and J by 4 bases, with 12 bases between. This CDR3 is built from 13 residues. Germline V gene lookup returns CDR1 SGHVS and CDR2 FNYEAQ. CDR3 residues: CASSPFEGYEQYF. For the CDR3, the DNA is TGTGCCAGCAGCCCCTTTGAGGGATACGAGCAGTACTTC.

In its sample, this clonotype was seen a few times. The gene calls are TRBV5-6 and TRBJ2-7; TRBD2 aligns across 8 bases. Unmatched junction bases numbered 8, after V lost 4 bases and J lost 2 bases. CDR3 length: 15 residues. Germline CDR1 is SGHDT and CDR2 is YYEEEE. CDR3 sequence (DNA): TGTGCCAGCAGCATGGCTAGCGGGCTACCCTACGAGCAGTACTTC. Amino acids: CASSMASGLPYEQYF.

This chain connects TRBV7-2 to TRBJ2-5; no definite D call. V was pared by 1 base and J by 1 base, with 10 bases between. CDR3 length: 15 amino acids. Germline CDR1 SGHTA, CDR2 FQGNSA. CDR3 DNA: TGTGCCAGCAGCTTAGTATGGCGGAGCCAAGAGACCCAGTACTTC. This codes for CASSLVWRSQETQYF.

The chain recombines TRBV12-3 or TRBV12-4 with TRBJ2-3; 10 bases map to TRBD2. CDR3 length: 17 amino acids. The junction had 5 bases not matched to a gene; V was cut back by 1 base and J by 1 base. The CDR3 nucleotides are TGTGCCAGCAGTTTAGGAACTAGCGGGAAAGGCACAGATACGCAGTATTTT. It is translated as CASSLGTSGKGTDTQYF.

This clonotype was seen a few times. The chain uses TRBV12-3 or TRBV12-4 and TRBJ2-1; TRBD2 matches at 11 bases. J lost 2 bases, V lost 5 bases, and 8 bases had no gene match. This CDR3 contains 17 residues. CDR3 bases: TGTGCCAGCAGTACCTCGCTAGCGGGAGGCACCTACAATGAGCAGTTCTTC. Its translation: CASSTSLAGGTYNEQFF.

This CDR3 is CASSLLKGRPGTQYF. As DNA, the CDR3 is TGTGCCAGCAGCTTACTAAAAGGCCGGCCGGGTACGCAGTATTTT. The chain carries TRBV7-2 and TRBJ2-3; no reliable D call. Trimming shortened V by 2 bases and J by 8 bases, and 17 bases separated the two germline ends. Germline loops: CDR1 SGHTA, CDR2 FQGNSA. The CDR3 length is 15 residues.